This T cell receptor beta chain was obtained from a study of T cell responses to AZD1222 COVID-19 vaccine. Overall study findings and caveats: Repertoire collection took place solely once the T cell response had peaked. Spike-specific TCR breadth and depth were elevated following two AZD1222 doses.

Clones were sequenced by immunoSEQ multiplex PCR, and TCRdb holds only the in-frame ones, with some missing. The sample holds 95,000 to 150,000 clones, around 88% seen once. A word on this clone: Its target is unknown.

The TCR was taken from an adult in good health. The sample in question was peripheral blood, obtained on day 0 of AZD1222 vaccination.

CDR3 coding DNA: TGTGCCAGCAGCCAAGGACAGGGCTATGGCTACACCTTC. This codes for CASSQGQGYGYTF. The rearrangement uses TRBV2 and TRBJ1-2; 8 positions match TRBD1. Germline V gene data show CDR1 as SNHLY and CDR2 as FYNNEI. The CDR3 covers 13 residues. The junction had 4 bases not matched to a gene; V was cut back by 6 bases and J by 4 bases.